The rows below give T cell receptor beta chains drawn from one sample of a study of vaccination and CD4 T cells after COVID-19. The antigens these receptors bind are not known. TCRdb passed the PCR reads through MiXCR, listing each CDR3 protein once. The sample has more than 7,500 distinct CDR3 sequences; around 54% are singletons. The sequencing input was CD4+ T cells from blood, cultured in vitro. Receptors were obtained from a human donor who had recovered from COVID-19. Each CDR3 is given with its conserved first and last residue. A D gene is named only where the DNA matches it firmly. Rows give clone size only sometimes, using once, few, many, or a class for an expanded clone.

V: TRBV6-1; J: TRBJ2-3; D: -; size: -; CDR3: CASSPGQSTDTQYF; DNA: TGTGCCAGCAGTCCCGGACAGAGCACAGATACGCAGTATTTT
V: TRBV20-1; J: TRBJ1-1; D: -; size: few; CDR3: CSASRLMNTEAFF; DNA: TGCAGTGCTAGCCGTTTGATGAACACTGAAGCTTTCTTT
V: TRBV24-1; J: TRBJ2-1; D: TRBD2; size: -; CDR3: CATSREGRPNEQFF; DNA: TGTGCCACCAGCAGGGAGGGGCGTCCCAATGAGCAGTTCTTC
V: TRBV15; J: TRBJ2-2; D: -; size: few; CDR3: CATSATRSARVGGELFF; DNA: TGTGCCACCAGCGCAACCCGCTCGGCCAGGGTTGGCGGGGAGCTGTTTTTT
V: TRBV7-3; J: TRBJ2-3; D: TRBD2; size: -; CDR3: CASSASGSVTDTQYF; DNA: TGTGCCAGCAGCGCTAGCGGGAGCGTCACAGATACGCAGTATTTT
V: TRBV18; J: TRBJ1-2; D: -; size: once; CDR3: CASSPPGYGYTF; DNA: TGTGCCAGCTCACCACCGGGGTATGGCTACACCTTC
V: TRBV7-8; J: TRBJ2-2; D: -; size: -; CDR3: CASSLTTANTGELFF; DNA: TGTGCCAGCAGCTTAACGACAGCGAACACCGGGGAGCTGTTTTTT
V: TRBV2; J: TRBJ1-1; D: -; size: -; CDR3: CASSLRVEAFF; DNA: TGTGCCAGCAGTCTCAGGGTGGAAGCTTTCTTT
V: TRBV5-1; J: TRBJ2-7; D: -; size: once; CDR3: CASSLDWYEQYF; DNA: TGCGCCAGCAGCTTGGACTGGTACGAGCAGTACTTC
V: TRBV12-3/TRBV12-4; J: TRBJ2-7; D: -; size: -; CDR3: CASRPTSGNEQYF; DNA: TGTGCCAGCAGGCCCACGTCAGGGAACGAGCAGTACTTC
V: TRBV27; J: TRBJ2-6; D: TRBD2; size: -; CDR3: CASTLFGRVLSSGANVLTF; DNA: TGTGCCAGCACCCTATTTGGGAGGGTCCTCAGCTCTGGGGCCAACGTCCTGACTTTC
V: TRBV6-5; J: TRBJ1-6; D: TRBD1; size: -; CDR3: CASSYSGQVNSPLHF; DNA: TGTGCCAGCAGTTACTCGGGACAGGTCAATTCACCCCTCCACTTT
V: TRBV2; J: TRBJ2-3; D: -; size: -; CDR3: CASSSFLGTDTQYF; DNA: TGTGCCAGCAGTTCCTTCCTGGGGACAGATACGCAGTATTTT
V: TRBV20-1; J: TRBJ1-1; D: -; size: -; CDR3: CSGSRSEKNTEAFF; DNA: TGCAGTGGCAGCCGGTCAGAGAAGAACACTGAAGCTTTCTTT
V: TRBV20-1; J: TRBJ1-1; D: -; size: -; CDR3: CSATGLQNTEAFF; DNA: TGCAGTGCCACCGGACTTCAGAACACTGAAGCTTTCTTT
V: TRBV7-7; J: TRBJ1-2; D: -; size: -; CDR3: CASSLGESITNYGYTF; DNA: TGTGCTAGCAGCTTAGGGGAGTCCATTACTAACTATGGCTACACCTTC
V: TRBV12-3/TRBV12-4; J: TRBJ2-5; D: TRBD1; size: -; CDR3: CASSFATGGETQYF; DNA: TGTGCCAGCAGTTTCGCGACAGGGGGAGAGACCCAGTACTTC
V: TRBV2; J: TRBJ1-2; D: -; size: -; CDR3: CASSAILRDILF; DNA: TGTGCCAGCAGTGCTATTCTCAGGGATATACTCTTC
V: TRBV7-2; J: TRBJ1-2; D: -; size: -; CDR3: CASSTRLGEGRFGNYGYTF; DNA: TGTGCCAGCAGCACACGACTAGGAGAGGGCCGATTCGGGAACTATGGCTACACCTTC
V: TRBV7-6; J: TRBJ2-1; D: -; size: -; CDR3: CASSLNRDNEQFF; DNA: TGTGCCAGCAGCTTGAACAGGGACAATGAGCAGTTCTTC
V: TRBV18; J: TRBJ1-1; D: TRBD1; size: -; CDR3: CASSSQGGNTEAFF; DNA: TGTGCCAGCTCATCGCAGGGGGGGAACACTGAAGCTTTCTTT
V: TRBV20-1; J: TRBJ1-2; D: -; size: large; CDR3: CSARGGADGYTF; DNA: TGCAGTGCTAGGGGGGGGGCTGACGGCTACACCTTC
V: TRBV30; J: TRBJ1-5; D: -; size: few; CDR3: CAWSGGFNQPQHF; DNA: TGTGCCTGGAGTGGGGGGTTCAATCAGCCCCAGCATTTT
V: TRBV6-1; J: TRBJ2-5; D: -; size: -; CDR3: CASSPSGVLETQYF; DNA: TGTGCCAGCAGTCCCTCCGGGGTCCTAGAGACCCAGTACTTC
V: TRBV24-1; J: TRBJ2-1; D: -; size: -; CDR3: CATKVDNEQFF; DNA: TGTGCCACCAAGGTGGACAATGAGCAGTTCTTC
V: TRBV20-1; J: TRBJ2-5; D: -; size: few; CDR3: CSARDGGFGETQYF; DNA: TGCAGTGCTAGAGATGGGGGCTTCGGGGAGACCCAGTACTTC
V: TRBV2; J: TRBJ2-3; D: -; size: -; CDR3: CASRSDTDTQYF; DNA: TGTGCCTCACGCTCTGACACAGATACGCAGTATTTT
V: TRBV2; J: TRBJ1-2; D: -; size: once; CDR3: CASSVRTNYGYTF; DNA: TGTGCCAGCAGTGTGAGGACTAACTATGGCTACACCTTC
V: TRBV24-1; J: TRBJ2-6; D: TRBD1; size: -; CDR3: CATSDNRGQGSPGANVLTF; DNA: TGTGCCACCAGTGATAATAGGGGACAGGGGTCCCCTGGGGCCAACGTCCTGACTTTC
V: TRBV6-2/TRBV6-3; J: TRBJ2-1; D: -; size: medium-sized; CDR3: CASSIKSPLSGYNEQFF; DNA: TGTGCCAGCAGCATAAAAAGCCCCCTTTCGGGGTACAATGAGCAGTTCTTC
V: TRBV15; J: TRBJ1-1; D: -; size: medium-sized; CDR3: CATSRDPGAATEAFF; DNA: TGTGCCACCAGCAGAGACCCGGGGGCGGCCACTGAAGCTTTCTTT
V: TRBV4-1; J: TRBJ2-5; D: -; size: -; CDR3: CASSRGLLQETQYF; DNA: TGCGCCAGCAGCCGAGGACTGCTCCAAGAGACCCAGTACTTC